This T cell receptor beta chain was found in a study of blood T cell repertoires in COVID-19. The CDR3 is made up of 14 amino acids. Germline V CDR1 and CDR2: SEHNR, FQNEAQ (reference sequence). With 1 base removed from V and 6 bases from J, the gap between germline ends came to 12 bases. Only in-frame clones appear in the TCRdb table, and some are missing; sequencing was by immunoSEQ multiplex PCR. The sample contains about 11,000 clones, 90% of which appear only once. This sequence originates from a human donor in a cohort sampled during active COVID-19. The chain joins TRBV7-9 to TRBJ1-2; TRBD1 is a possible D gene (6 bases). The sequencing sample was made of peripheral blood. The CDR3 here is CASSLVQGIDGYTF. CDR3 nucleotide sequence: TGTGCCAGCAGCTTAGTTCAGGGGATTGATGGCTACACCTTC.